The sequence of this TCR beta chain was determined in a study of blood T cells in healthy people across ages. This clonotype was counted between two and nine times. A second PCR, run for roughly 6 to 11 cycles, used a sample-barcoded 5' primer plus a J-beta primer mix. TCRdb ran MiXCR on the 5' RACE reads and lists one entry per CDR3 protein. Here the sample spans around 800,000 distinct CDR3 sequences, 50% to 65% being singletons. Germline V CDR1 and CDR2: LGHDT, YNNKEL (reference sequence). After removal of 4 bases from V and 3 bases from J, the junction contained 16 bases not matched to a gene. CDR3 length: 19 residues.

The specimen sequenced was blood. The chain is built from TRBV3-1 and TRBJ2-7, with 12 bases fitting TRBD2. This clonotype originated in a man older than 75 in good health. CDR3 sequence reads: CASSPRVRTSGAQGYEQYF. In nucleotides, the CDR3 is TGTGCCAGCAGCCCGCGAGTCCGGACTAGCGGGGCACAAGGCTACGAGCAGTACTTC.